This TCR beta chain derives from a study of molecular identifiers for immune sequencing clone quantification. This CDR3 has 12 amino acids. The germline V gene encodes CDR1 GTSNPN and CDR2 SVGIG (reference sequence). In this sample, this clonotype turned up many times. The junction and the germline gene differ at one end; a read error may be behind it. TCRdb re-called the PCR reads through MiXCR, storing one row per CDR3 protein. Among around 470,000 distinct CDR3 sequences listed, about 25% were seen once. This clonotype was sampled from a human donor in good health. Some libraries in this study had Jurkat cell RNA spiked in. The chain employs TRBV30 and TRBJ1-4; D not resolved. The specimen was naive CD8+ T cells from blood, with Jurkat cell RNA spiked in. This sample's subset: FACS-sorted CD8+CD4-CCR7+CD45RA+ naive T cells. The CDR3 DNA reads TGTGCCTGGAGTGTAATGGATGAACAACTGTTTTTT. This gives the protein CAWSVMDEQLFF.